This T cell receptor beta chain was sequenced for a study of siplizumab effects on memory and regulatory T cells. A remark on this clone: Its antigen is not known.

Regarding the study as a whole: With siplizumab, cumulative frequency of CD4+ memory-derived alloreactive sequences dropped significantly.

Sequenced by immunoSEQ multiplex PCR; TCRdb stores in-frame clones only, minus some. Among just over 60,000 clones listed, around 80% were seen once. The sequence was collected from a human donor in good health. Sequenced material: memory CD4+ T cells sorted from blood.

This CDR3 reads CASSYVGGNTIYF. CDR3 nucleotides: TGTGCCAGCAGTTACGTTGGAGGAAACACCATATATTTT. The chain is built from TRBV6-5 and TRBJ1-3; D gene uncertain. V was trimmed by 2 bases and J by 4 bases, leaving 6 bases between them. Germline assignment: CDR1 MNHEY and CDR2 SVGAGI. This CDR3 contains 13 residues.